A single T cell receptor (beta chain) is shown here with its context. Antigen: not known. Using immunoSEQ multiplex PCR, the repertoire was profiled, and TCRdb retains in-frame clones only, with some absent. The sample has over 75,000 clones; approximately 91% are singletons. The data originate from a study of OX40 agonist ivuxolimab in advanced cancers. Study-wide background: An anti-OX40 (CD134) antibody with agonistic activity, ivuxolimab, was administered to patients.

Germline-derived CDR1 and CDR2 are SGHTA and FQGNSA. The CDR3 covers 14 residues. The V segment lost 1 base and the J segment 7 bases; nucleotides outside the gene matches: 2. Notes on the study in general: Expanded clones were, on average, more numerous among CD8+ T cells than CD4+. By week 6 at 0.1 to 3.0 mg/kg, blood CD4+ and CD8+ T cells had expanded clonally.

This receptor was taken from an adult with an advanced solid tumor such as melanoma, head and neck, liver or kidney cancer. The specimen was CD4+ or CD8+ T cells sorted from blood, collected in a trial of the OX40 agonist ivuxolimab. The chain has TRBV7-2 and TRBJ2-4; 9 nucleotides match TRBD2. The CDR3 sequence: CASSLDSGSNIQYF. The CDR3 DNA reads TGTGCCAGCAGCTTAGATAGCGGGAGTAACATTCAGTACTTC.